The entry below describes one T cell receptor beta chain. What it recognizes is unknown. This sample is part of a study of T cell responses to AZD1222 COVID-19 vaccine. The study's findings and limits: Clonal diversity was possibly underestimated; the donors were predominantly white British and more often female.

Pooling of second doses given at about 4 or about 12 weeks was done. With 0 bases removed from V and 3 bases from J, the gap between germline ends came to 12 bases. The CDR3 loop spans 15 amino acids. Germline V gives CDR1 SGHRS, CDR2 YFSETQ. Profiled with immunoSEQ multiplex PCR; TCRdb holds only in-frame clones, not every one. The sample holds approximately 96,000 clones, 75% to 95% seen once. The rearrangement uses TRBV5-1 and TRBJ1-2; D gene ambiguous. The receptor's source is an adult who received the AZD1222 COVID-19 vaccine. The sample was peripheral blood, taken 28 days after the second AZD1222 dose. CDR3 nucleotide sequence: TGCGCCAGCAGCTTGGGATCTCCGGGTGACTATGGCTACACCTTC. Its translation: CASSLGSPGDYGYTF.